The T cell receptor beta chain described here comes from a study of immune evolution from preneoplasia to lung adenocarcinoma. Libraries were prepared by immunoSEQ multiplex PCR; TCRdb keeps only in-frame clonotypes and omits some of them. This sample has 37,000 or so clones, with about 74% found just once. Whole-study findings and limits: Later-stage lesions seemingly showed higher T cell density and diversity than normal lung.

This clone occurred once. Its cognate antigen is unknown. The specimen sequenced was FFPE invasive lung adenocarcinoma tissue. This clonotype was obtained from a person between 60 and 69 years old with lung adenocarcinoma.

The CDR3 DNA reads as TGTGCCAGCAGCTTGCCCAGCGGGAGAGTCAATGAGCAGTTCTTC. It translates to CASSLPSGRVNEQFF. The J gene is TRBJ2-1, the V gene TRBV5-4, with 8 bases fitting TRBD2. CDR1 is SGHNT and CDR2 is YYREEE in the germline V gene (reference sequence). J lost 6 bases, V lost 1 base, and 6 bases had no gene match. The CDR3 spans 15 residues.